Shown below are 19 T cell receptor beta chains from a single sample sequenced in a study of blood T cells in healthy people across ages. Sample-barcoded 5' priming and a J-beta primer mix drove a second PCR of roughly 7 to 11 cycles. Using its own MiXCR run on the 5' RACE reads, TCRdb lists one record per CDR3 protein. Of over 600,000 distinct CDR3 sequences listed, 35% to 50% are singletons. Sequences were obtained from blood. These receptors were collected from a man of 80 years or more in good health.

There are a few counts of this clonotype. The rearrangement joins TRBV28 to TRBJ2-1; 8 positions agree with TRBD1. Germline CDR1 is MDHEN and CDR2 is SYDVKM. Trimming took 1 base from V and 7 from J; bases not matched to a gene: 12. The CDR3 has 17 amino acids. DNA for the CDR3: TGTGCCAGCAGTTTATCGGGACAGCAGGGGGCTTATAATGAGCAGTTCTTC. As protein: CASSLSGQQGAYNEQFF.

The V call is TRBV11-2, the J call TRBJ2-7; 12 nucleotides agree with TRBD1. This CDR3 has 16 residues. With 1 base clipped from V and 4 bases from J, the junction kept 5 bases outside the gene matches. From germline, CDR1 is SGHAT and CDR2 FQNNGV. The chain's CDR3 is CASSLGRGQGAYEQYF. CDR3 DNA sequence: TGTGCCAGCAGCTTAGGGCGGGGACAGGGGGCATACGAGCAGTACTTC.

This clonotype was counted only a few times. The chain recombines TRBV4-1 with TRBJ2-1; D unresolved. CDR3 length: 17 residues. The V end was cut by 0 bases, the J end by 0 bases, with 12 bases between. Germline V gene sequence: CDR1 MGHRA, CDR2 YSYEKL. Here the CDR3 reads CASSQESWDSSYNEQFF. DNA of the CDR3: TGCGCCAGCAGCCAAGAGTCTTGGGATAGCTCCTACAATGAGCAGTTCTTC.

This clonotype showed up many times. The gene calls are TRBV9 and TRBJ2-1; 8 bases match TRBD2. J gave up 7 bases and V 3 bases, and 3 bases lay outside the gene matches. The CDR3 has 13 residues. CDR1 is SGDLS, CDR2 YYNGEE, per germline. CDR3 sequence (DNA): TGTGCCAGCAGCGACGGGGGGGGTAATGAGCAGTTCTTC. Residues: CASSDGGGNEQFF.

This clonotype was seen repeatedly, ten times or more. This sequence joins TRBV28 and TRBJ2-5; D may be TRBD1 (6 bases). The CDR3 is 13 amino acids. Trimming took off 3 bases at V and 5 bases at J, with 10 bases between the two ends. CDR1 and CDR2 from the germline V gene are MDHEN and SYDVKM. The CDR3 DNA reads TGTGCCAGCAGTTTCCAGGGGATGGAGACCCAGTACTTC. Translating it yields CASSFQGMETQYF.

There are many counts of this clonotype. The J gene is TRBJ2-7, the V gene TRBV29-1; 7 bases are a match to TRBD2. CDR1 is SQVTM, CDR2 ANQGSEA, per germline. V lost 4 bases and J lost 4; bases outside the gene matches: 10. This CDR3 is 14 amino acids long. The CDR3 DNA sequence: TGCAGCGTTGGTTCCGGGAGGTTAAAATACGAGCAGTACTTC. The encoded protein is CSVGSGRLKYEQYF.

This chain links TRBV2 with TRBJ2-3, with 7 bases aligning to TRBD2. The CDR3 has 14 residues. Unmatched junction bases numbered 11, after V lost 8 bases and J lost 6 bases. From germline, CDR1 is SNHLY and CDR2 FYNNEI. The CDR3 reads CASHRDYSGDTQYF. The CDR3 DNA is TGTGCCAGCCACCGGGACTACTCCGGGGATACGCAGTATTTT.

The chain combines TRBV12-3 or TRBV12-4 with TRBJ2-2; D call uncertain. This CDR3 contains 13 residues. Trimming removed 6 bases at V and 5 bases at J, with 10 bases between. The CDR3 DNA sequence: TGTGCCAGCAGCGGTAGTCGGACCGGGGAGCTGTTTTTT. Its translation: CASSGSRTGELFF.

This clonotype has at least ten counts. The chain joins TRBV20-1 to TRBJ2-7; 11 bases map to TRBD2. V lost 1 base and J lost 7; bases outside the gene matches: 9. CDR1 DFQATT and CDR2 SNEGSKA come from the germline V gene (reference sequence). This CDR3 has 15 amino acids. CDR3 DNA sequence: TGCAGTGCTAGAGGGGGGGGACTAGCGGATCGGGAGCAGTACTTC. Protein product: CSARGGGLADREQYF.

This clonotype came up a few times. This CDR3 is CASSRTSGSHNEQFF. The CDR3 nucleotides read TGTGCCAGCAGCCGGACTAGCGGGAGCCACAATGAGCAGTTCTTC. The J gene is TRBJ2-1, the V gene TRBV4-2, with TRBD2 matching over 13 bases. Looked up from germline, CDR1 is LGHNA and CDR2 is YNFKEQ. V shed 4 bases, J shed 5 bases, and the junction held 2 bases outside the gene matches. This CDR3 spans 15 amino acids.

This clonotype turned up a few times. This chain connects TRBV9 to TRBJ2-1, with D possibly TRBD2 on 6 matching bases. The CDR3 loop spans 14 amino acids. Germline CDR1 SGDLS, CDR2 YYNGEE. V shed 6 bases and J shed 9 bases, with 19 bases lying between them. The CDR3 DNA reads TGTGCCAGCACCAGCCAAGGAGGGAGAGGTGAGCAGTTCTTC. It yields the protein CASTSQGGRGEQFF.

To note about this clonotype: A much bigger clone sits one base away, suggesting this may be a read error. V and J are TRBV12-3 or TRBV12-4 and TRBJ2-3; D gene unclear. The CDR3 has 13 amino acids. The DNA of the CDR3 is TGTGCCAGCAGTCACGAAGGGCCAGAGACGCAGTATTTT. Its protein is CASSHEGPETQYF.

This rearrangement joins TRBV5-1 to TRBJ2-3; the D gene is possibly TRBD1 (6 bases). Deletions cut 0 bases from V and 2 bases from J, with 13 bases between. Germline loops: CDR1 SGHRS, CDR2 YFSETQ. The CDR3 totals 16 residues. The CDR3 loop is CASSLEGEQLTDTQYF. The DNA of the CDR3 is TGCGCCAGCAGCTTGGAGGGGGAACAGCTCACAGATACGCAGTATTTT.

The genes are TRBV6-6 and TRBJ2-5; D possibly corresponds to TRBD1 (6 bases). The J call could be wrong; TRBJ2-7 is a better fit for the DNA end. The germline gives CDR1 MNHNY, CDR2 SVGAGI (reference sequence). The CDR3 is 15 residues long. CDR3 in DNA: TGTGCCAGCAGTTACGACAGGCAGGGGCACCACGAGCAGTACTTC. This gives the protein CASSYDRQGHHEQYF.

The V gene is TRBV5-4, the J gene TRBJ2-7, with D possibly TRBD1 on 5 matching bases. There are 15 residues in the CDR3. Germline V gives CDR1 SGHNT, CDR2 YYREEE (reference sequence). V shed 4 bases and J shed 3 bases, with 17 bases lying between them. In DNA form, the CDR3 reads TGTGCCAGCAGCATCGACAGCTTTTCGAACTACGAGCAGTACTTC. Protein product: CASSIDSFSNYEQYF.

V is TRBV12-3 or TRBV12-4 and J is TRBJ2-5; no definite D call. The CDR3 is 14 amino acids. Trimming took 1 base from V and 2 from J, leaving 8 bases between them. The CDR3 bases are TGTGCCAGCAGTTTAGACGCGTCACAAGAGACCCAGTACTTC. It specifies CASSLDASQETQYF.

This clonotype was seen more than once but under ten times. This chain joins TRBV6-5 and TRBJ1-4, with 8 bases identical to TRBD1. CDR1 and CDR2 from the germline V gene are MNHEY and SVGAGI. J gave up 2 bases and V 6 bases, and 8 bases lay outside the gene matches. The CDR3 is made up of 16 amino acids. The CDR3 bases are TGTGCCAGCAGCCAGGGGGCTTTCACTACTAATGAAAAACTGTTTTTT. Its translation is CASSQGAFTTNEKLFF.

At least ten counts were recorded for this clonotype. J is TRBJ2-7 and V is TRBV6-5; D possibly uses TRBD1 or TRBD2 (5 bases each). Germline CDR1 reads MNHEY; CDR2 reads SVGAGI. Between the trimmed V and J ends, which lost 10 bases and 2 bases, there was a span of 12 bases. The CDR3 runs to 12 residues. Here the CDR3 DNA reads TGTGCCACCCAGCCGGGACCCTACGAGCAGTACTTC. It translates to CATQPGPYEQYF.

The chain combines TRBV14 with TRBJ1-1; the D gene is possibly TRBD1 (5 bases). V lost 0 bases and J lost 0, with 11 bases in between. The CDR3 consists of 16 residues. CDR1 SGHDN and CDR2 FVKESK come from the germline V gene. CDR3 sequence: CASSQEGPLLNTEAFF. The CDR3 DNA reads as TGTGCCAGCAGCCAAGAGGGACCCCTCCTGAACACTGAAGCTTTCTTT.